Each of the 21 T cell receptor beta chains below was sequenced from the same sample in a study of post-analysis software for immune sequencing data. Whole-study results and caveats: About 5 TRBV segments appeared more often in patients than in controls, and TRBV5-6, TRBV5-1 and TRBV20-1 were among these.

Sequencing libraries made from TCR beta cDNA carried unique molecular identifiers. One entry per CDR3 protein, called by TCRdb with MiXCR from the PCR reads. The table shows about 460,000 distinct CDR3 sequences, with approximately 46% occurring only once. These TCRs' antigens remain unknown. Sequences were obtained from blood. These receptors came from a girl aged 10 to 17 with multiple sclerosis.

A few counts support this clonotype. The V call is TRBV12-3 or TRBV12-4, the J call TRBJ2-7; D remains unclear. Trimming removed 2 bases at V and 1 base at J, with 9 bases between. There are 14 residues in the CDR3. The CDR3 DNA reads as TGTGCCAGCAGTTTAAAAACCCGGTCCTACGAGCAGTACTTC. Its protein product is CASSLKTRSYEQYF.

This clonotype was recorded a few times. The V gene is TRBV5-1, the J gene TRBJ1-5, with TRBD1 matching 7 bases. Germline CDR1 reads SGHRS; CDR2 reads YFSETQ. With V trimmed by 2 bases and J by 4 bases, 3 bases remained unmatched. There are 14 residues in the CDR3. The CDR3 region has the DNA TGCGCCAGCAGCTTAGGGGGCACGAATCAGCCCCAGCATTTT. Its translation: CASSLGGTNQPQHF.

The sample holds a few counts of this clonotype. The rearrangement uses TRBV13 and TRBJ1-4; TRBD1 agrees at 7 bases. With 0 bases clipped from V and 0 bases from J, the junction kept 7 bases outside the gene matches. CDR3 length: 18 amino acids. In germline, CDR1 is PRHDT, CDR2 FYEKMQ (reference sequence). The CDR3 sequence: CASSLGPGGQATNEKLFF. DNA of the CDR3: TGTGCCAGCAGCTTAGGCCCAGGGGGTCAAGCAACTAATGAAAAACTGTTTTTT.

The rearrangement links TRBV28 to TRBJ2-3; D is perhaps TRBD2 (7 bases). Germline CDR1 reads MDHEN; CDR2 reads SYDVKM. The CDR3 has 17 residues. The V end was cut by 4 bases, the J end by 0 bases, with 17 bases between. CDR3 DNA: TGTGCCAGCAGTTCCCTCCCCAGGGGAGGGAGCACAGATACGCAGTATTTT. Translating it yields CASSSLPRGGSTDTQYF.

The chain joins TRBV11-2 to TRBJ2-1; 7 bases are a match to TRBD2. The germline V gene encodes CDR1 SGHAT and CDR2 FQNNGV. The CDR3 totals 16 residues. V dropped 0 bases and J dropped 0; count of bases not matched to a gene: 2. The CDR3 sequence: CASSLEASGSYNEQFF. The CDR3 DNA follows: TGTGCCAGCAGCTTAGAGGCTAGCGGCTCCTACAATGAGCAGTTCTTC. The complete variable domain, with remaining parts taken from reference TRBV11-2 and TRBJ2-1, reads EAGVAQSPRYKIIEKRQSVAFWCNPISGHATLYWYQQILGQGPKLLIQFQNNGVVDDSQLPKDRFSAERLKGVDSTLKIQPAKLEDSAVYLCASSLEASGSYNEQFFGPGTRLTVL.

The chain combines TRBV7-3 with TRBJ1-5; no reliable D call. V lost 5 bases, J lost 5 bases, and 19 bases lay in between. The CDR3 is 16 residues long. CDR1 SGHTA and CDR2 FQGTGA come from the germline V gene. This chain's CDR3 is CASSPQTVLSYQPQHF. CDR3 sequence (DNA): TGTGCCAGCAGCCCTCAAACGGTACTTTCTTATCAGCCCCAGCATTTT.

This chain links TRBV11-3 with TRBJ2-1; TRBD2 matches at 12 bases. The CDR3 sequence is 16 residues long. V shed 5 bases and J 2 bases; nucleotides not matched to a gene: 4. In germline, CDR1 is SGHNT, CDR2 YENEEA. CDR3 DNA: TGTGCCAGCAGCCGGGGACTAGCGGGTCCCTACAATGAGCAGTTCTTC. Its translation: CASSRGLAGPYNEQFF.

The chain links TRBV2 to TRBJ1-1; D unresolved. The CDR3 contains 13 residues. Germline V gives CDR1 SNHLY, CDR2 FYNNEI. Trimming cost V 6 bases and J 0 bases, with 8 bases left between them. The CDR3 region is CASRRTLNTEAFF. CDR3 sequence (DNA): TGTGCCAGCAGACGGACGCTGAACACTGAAGCTTTCTTT.

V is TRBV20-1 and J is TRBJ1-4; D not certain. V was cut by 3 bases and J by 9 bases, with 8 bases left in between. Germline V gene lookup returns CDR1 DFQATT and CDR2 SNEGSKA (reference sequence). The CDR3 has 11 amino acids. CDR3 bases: TGCAGTGCTAGTGCGGACCAAAAACTGTTTTTT. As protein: CSASADQKLFF.

CDR3 loop: CSASINQGAIGYTF. The CDR3 bases are TGCAGTGCTAGTATAAATCAGGGGGCGATTGGCTACACCTTC. This chain uses TRBV20-1 with TRBJ1-2; 8 bases match TRBD1. The V segment lost 3 bases and the J segment 7 bases; nucleotides outside the gene matches: 10. Germline CDR1 reads DFQATT; CDR2 reads SNEGSKA (reference sequence). The CDR3 extends over 14 amino acids.

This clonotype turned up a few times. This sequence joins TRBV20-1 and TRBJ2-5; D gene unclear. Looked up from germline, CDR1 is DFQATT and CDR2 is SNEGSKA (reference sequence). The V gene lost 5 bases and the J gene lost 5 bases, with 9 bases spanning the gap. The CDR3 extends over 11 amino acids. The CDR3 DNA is TGCAGTGCTGATACCTATGAGACCCAGTACTTC. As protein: CSADTYETQYF.

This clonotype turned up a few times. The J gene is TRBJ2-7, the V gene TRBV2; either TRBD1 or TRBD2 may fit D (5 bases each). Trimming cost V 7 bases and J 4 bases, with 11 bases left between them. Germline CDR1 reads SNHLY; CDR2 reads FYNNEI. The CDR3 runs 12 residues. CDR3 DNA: TGTGCCAGCACCGGGACCCTTTACGAGCAGTACTTC. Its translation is CASTGTLYEQYF.

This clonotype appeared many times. The CDR3 sequence: CASSWGGTGSYEQYF. The CDR3 nucleotides are TGCGCCAGCAGCTGGGGGGGGACAGGCTCCTACGAGCAGTACTTC. The chain uses TRBV5-1 and TRBJ2-7, with a tentative D call TRBD1 (8 bases). V was shortened by 3 bases and J by 0 bases, with 13 bases between the two germline ends. This CDR3 is 15 amino acids long. CDR1 SGHRS and CDR2 YFSETQ come from the germline V gene. The full variable domain, rest sourced from reference TRBV5-1 and TRBJ2-7, is KAGVTQTPRYLIKTRGQQVTLSCSPISGHRSVSWYQQTPGQGLQFLFEYFSETQRNKGNFPGRFSGRQFSNSRSEMNVSTLELGDSALYLCASSWGGTGSYEQYFGPGTRLTVT.

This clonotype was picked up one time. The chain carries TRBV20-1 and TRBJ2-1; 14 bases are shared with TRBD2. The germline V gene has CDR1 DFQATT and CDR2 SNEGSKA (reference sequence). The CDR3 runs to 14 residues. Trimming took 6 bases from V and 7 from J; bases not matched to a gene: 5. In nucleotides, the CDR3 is TGCAGTGCGATGACTAGCGGGGGGGGGAATGAGCAGTTCTTC. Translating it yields CSAMTSGGGNEQFF.

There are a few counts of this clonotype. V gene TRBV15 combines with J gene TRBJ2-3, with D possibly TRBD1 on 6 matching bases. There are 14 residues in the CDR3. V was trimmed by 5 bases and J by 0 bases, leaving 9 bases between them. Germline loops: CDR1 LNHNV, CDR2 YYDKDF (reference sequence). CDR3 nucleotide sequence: TGTGCCACCAGCCCAGGGGATAGCACAGATACGCAGTATTTT. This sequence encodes CATSPGDSTDTQYF.

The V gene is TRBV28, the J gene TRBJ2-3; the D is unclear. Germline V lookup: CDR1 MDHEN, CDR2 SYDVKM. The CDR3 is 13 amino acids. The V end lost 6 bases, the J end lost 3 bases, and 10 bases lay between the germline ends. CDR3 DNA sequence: TGTGCCAGCAGCCCCGCGGAGACAGATACGCAGTATTTT. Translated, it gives CASSPAETDTQYF.

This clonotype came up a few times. The CDR3 reads CASSQGRDTEAFF. The CDR3 DNA sequence: TGCGCCAGCAGCCAAGGCAGGGACACTGAAGCTTTCTTT. V usage is TRBV4-1 and J usage is TRBJ1-1; a possible D gene is TRBD1 (5 bases). V lost 1 base, J lost 3 bases, and 6 bases lay in between. Germline V gene lookup returns CDR1 MGHRA and CDR2 YSYEKL. The CDR3 runs to 13 residues.

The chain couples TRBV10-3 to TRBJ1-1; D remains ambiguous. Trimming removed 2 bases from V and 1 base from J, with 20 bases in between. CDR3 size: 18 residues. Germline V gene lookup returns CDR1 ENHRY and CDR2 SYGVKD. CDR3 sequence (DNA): TGTGCCATCAGTGAGGCCCCCGAAGTGGTGTCTGAGAACACTGAAGCTTTCTTT. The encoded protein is CAISEAPEVVSENTEAFF.

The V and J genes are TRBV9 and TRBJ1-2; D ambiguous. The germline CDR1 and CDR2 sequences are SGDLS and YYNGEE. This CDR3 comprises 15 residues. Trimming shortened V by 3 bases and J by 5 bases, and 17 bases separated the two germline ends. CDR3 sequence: CASSEVRALGYGYTF. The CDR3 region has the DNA TGTGCCAGCAGCGAGGTCCGGGCCCTAGGGTATGGCTACACCTTC. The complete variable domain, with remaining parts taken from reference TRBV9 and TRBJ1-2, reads DSGVTQTPKHLITATGQRVTLRCSPRSGDLSVYWYQQSLDQGLQFLIQYYNGEERAKGNILERFSAQQFPDLHSELNLSSLELGDSALYFCASSEVRALGYGYTFGSGTRLTVV.

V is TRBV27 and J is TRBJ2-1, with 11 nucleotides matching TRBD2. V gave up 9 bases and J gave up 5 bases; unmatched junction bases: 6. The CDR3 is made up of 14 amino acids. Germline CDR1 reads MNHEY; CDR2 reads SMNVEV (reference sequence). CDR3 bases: TGTGCCAGTAAGGGGACTAGCGGCCACAATGAGCAGTTCTTC. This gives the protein CASKGTSGHNEQFF.

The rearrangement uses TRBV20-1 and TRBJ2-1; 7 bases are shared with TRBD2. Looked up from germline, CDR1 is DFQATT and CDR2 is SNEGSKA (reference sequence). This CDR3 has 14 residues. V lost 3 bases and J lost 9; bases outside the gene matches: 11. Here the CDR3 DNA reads TGCAGTGCTAGGCCCGGGCGGGAGAGCAGTGAGCAGTTCTTC. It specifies CSARPGRESSEQFF.